The clone carrying this T cell receptor (beta chain) was seen at least ten times. These data come from a study of T cells in Graves' hyperthyroidism and ophthalmopathy. V lost 3 bases and J lost 1, with 7 bases in between. Germline values: CDR1 SGDLS, CDR2 YYNGEE. CDR3 length: 13 amino acids. RNA transcripts were the template for amplifying TCR beta CDR3 regions. RT-PCR in the first round (using the HTBI primer set) targeted the TCR CDR3. One entry per CDR3 protein results from TCRdb running MiXCR on the multiplex PCR reads. This sample has 90,000 to 120,000 distinct CDR3 sequences, with 15% to 20% found just once. Thyroid ultrasound and orbital computed tomography, with clinical symptoms and serum thyroxine and TRAb, informed diagnoses.

V and J are TRBV9 and TRBJ1-2, with D possibly TRBD1 on 5 matching bases. Sequences were obtained from blood. The source of this sequence is a woman in her fifties or sixties with Graves' hyperthyroidism. The chain's CDR3 is CASSAQGNYGYTF. CDR3 DNA sequence: TGTGCCAGCAGCGCCCAGGGTAACTATGGCTACACCTTC. Combining the CDR3 with reference TRBV9 and TRBJ1-2 gives the whole variable domain DSGVTQTPKHLITATGQRVTLRCSPRSGDLSVYWYQQSLDQGLQFLIQYYNGEERAKGNILERFSAQQFPDLHSELNLSSLELGDSALYFCASSAQGNYGYTFGSGTRLTVV.